The 29 T cell receptor beta chains below come from one sample, sequenced in a study of blood T cell repertoires in COVID-19 (dated by TCRdb to between 2020 and 2021). The library was obtained by the immunoSEQ multiplex PCR assay. TCRdb mirrors the immuneACCESS table, restricted to in-frame sequences. Some clones are absent from its copies; in checked studies, under half trace to an unresolved V gene, and the reason for the others is unknown. Recorded for this sample are about 330,000 clones; 87% of them occurred a single time. Of the sample, 9.5% to 10% is held by the ten largest clones. Sequenced sample: peripheral blood. These receptors were obtained from a man younger than 40 with COVID-19, enrolled during active disease.

V usage is TRBV5-1 and J usage is TRBJ1-1, with D maybe TRBD1 (5 bases). The germline V gene encodes CDR1 SGHRS and CDR2 YFSETQ. The V gene lost 3 bases and the J gene lost 1 base, with 19 bases spanning the gap. The CDR3 runs 17 residues. In DNA, the CDR3 is TGCGCCAGCAGCTCTACGCTAACGGGACTCTGGAACACTGAAGCTTTCTTT. Residues: CASSSTLTGLWNTEAFF. Complete variable domain (other parts from reference TRBV5-1 and TRBJ1-1): KAGVTQTPRYLIKTRGQQVTLSCSPISGHRSVSWYQQTPGQGLQFLFEYFSETQRNKGNFPGRFSGRQFSNSRSEMNVSTLELGDSALYLCASSSTLTGLWNTEAFFGQGTRLTVV.

In its sample, this clone was seen once. The chain joins TRBV2 to TRBJ2-2; D ambiguous. CDR1 SNHLY and CDR2 FYNNEI come from the germline V gene. The V and J ends lost 9 bases and 2 bases respectively, with 10 bases between them. The CDR3 extends over 13 amino acids. The CDR3 sequence: CARETQNTGELFF. The CDR3 region has the DNA TGTGCCAGAGAGACACAAAACACCGGGGAGCTGTTTTTT.

The chain couples TRBV4-1 to TRBJ1-2; 9 nucleotides line up with TRBD1. The germline CDR1 and CDR2 sequences are MGHRA and YSYEKL. The CDR3 covers 19 residues. J lost 4 bases, V lost 0 bases, and 15 bases had no gene match. CDR3 bases: TGCGCCAGCAGCCAAGAACAACTAGGGACAGGGCTTGTCTCCTATGGCTACACCTTC. This gives the protein CASSQEQLGTGLVSYGYTF.

The rearrangement uses TRBV7-9 and TRBJ2-3; 9 bases fit TRBD2. V lost 7 bases, J lost 4 bases, and 6 bases stayed unmatched. The CDR3 totals 14 residues. Per the germline V gene, CDR1 is SEHNR and CDR2 is FQNEAQ (reference sequence). The DNA for the CDR3 is TGTGCCAGCACCCCGGGACTAGCCGCAGATACGCAGTATTTT. Its protein is CASTPGLAADTQYF.

This clone was seen once. The chain is built from TRBV6-1 and TRBJ1-4; tentative D call: TRBD1 (6 bases). The CDR3 is 15 residues long. Per germline, CDR1 MNHNS and CDR2 SASEGT. V gave up 3 bases and J gave up 8 bases, with 16 bases separating them. The CDR3 DNA follows: TGTGCCAGCAGTGACCAACAGGGCTTTTCGGAAAAACTGTTTTTT. Translation gives CASSDQQGFSEKLFF.

V and J are TRBV6-6 and TRBJ2-5, with D uncertain. The CDR3 contains 13 residues. Per the germline V gene, CDR1 is MNHNY and CDR2 is SVGAGI (reference sequence). With 3 bases removed from V and 3 bases from J, the gap between germline ends came to 8 bases. As DNA, the CDR3 is TGTGCCAGCAGTTATTCCGGTGAAGAGACCCAGTACTTC. Protein: CASSYSGEETQYF.

This clone was counted a few times. The V gene is TRBV6-2 or TRBV6-3, the J gene TRBJ1-1; the D is unclear. The CDR3 contains 13 residues. The V gene lost 2 bases and the J gene lost 9 bases, with 13 bases spanning the gap. Germline CDR1 and CDR2: MNHEY and SVGEGT. CDR3 DNA sequence: TGTGCCAGCAGTTACCAGATTGGAGGGCAAGCTTTCTTT. Translating gives CASSYQIGGQAFF.

This clone was observed a single time. This chain uses TRBV24-1 with TRBJ2-2; D gene ambiguous. V lost 8 bases and J 4 bases, leaving 16 bases between the germline ends. Germline CDR1 is KGHDR and CDR2 is SFDVKD. The CDR3 extends over 15 amino acids. Here the CDR3 reads CATKESGSGTGELFF. In DNA, the CDR3 is TGTGCCACCAAGGAGTCCGGGTCTGGCACCGGGGAGCTGTTTTTT.

The J gene is TRBJ1-2, the V gene TRBV11-2; 10 bases fit TRBD1. The germline V gene has CDR1 SGHAT and CDR2 FQNNGV. V gave up 5 bases and J gave up 8 bases; unmatched junction bases: 5. The length of the CDR3 is 13 residues. CDR3 in amino acids: CASSPGQGGGYTF. CDR3 bases: TGTGCCAGCAGCCCCGGACAGGGGGGAGGCTACACCTTC.

The rearrangement links TRBV30 to TRBJ1-1; D is unclear. The V gene's germline CDR1 is GTSNPN and CDR2 SVGIG (reference sequence). CDR3 size: 12 residues. Trimming stripped 5 bases from V and 7 bases from J, with 14 bases between. The CDR3 spells CAWFPGLGEAFF. The CDR3 nucleotides read TGTGCCTGGTTCCCGGGTTTGGGTGAAGCTTTCTTT. Filled out from reference TRBV30 and TRBJ1-1, the complete variable domain reads SQTIHQWPATLVQPVGSPLSLECTVEGTSNPNLYWYRQAAGRGLQLLFYSVGIGQISSEVPQNLSASRPQDRQFILSSKKLLLSDSGFYLCAWFPGLGEAFFGQGTRLTVV.

The CDR3 sequence is CASSSGGETQYF. The CDR3 DNA sequence: TGTGCCAGCAGTAGCGGAGGCGAGACCCAGTACTTC. The rearrangement uses TRBV2 and TRBJ2-5; tentatively, D is TRBD2 (5 bases). Deletions cut 5 bases from V and 5 bases from J, with 9 bases between. CDR1 is SNHLY, CDR2 FYNNEI, per germline. The CDR3 is made up of 12 amino acids.

The chain employs TRBV18 and TRBJ2-7; D might be TRBD1 (6 bases). The CDR3 length is 15 residues. From germline, CDR1 is KGHSH and CDR2 LQKENI. V was shortened by 0 bases and J by 4 bases, with 13 bases between the two germline ends. Here the CDR3 reads CASSPPMSGTYEQYF. The DNA for the CDR3 is TGTGCCAGCTCACCACCGATGTCGGGGACATACGAGCAGTACTTC.

For the CDR3, the DNA is TGTGCCACCAGTCCCTCGGGGGACCTAAGTTGGTTGCAGTTCTTC. Translating gives CATSPSGDLSWLQFF. The chain uses TRBV24-1 and TRBJ2-1; a possible D gene is TRBD2 (6 bases). The CDR3 extends over 15 amino acids. Germline CDR1 reads KGHDR; CDR2 reads SFDVKD. The ends were cut back, 6 bases at V and 12 bases at J, with 23 bases in the middle.

This clone was counted a few times. The chain employs TRBV2 and TRBJ1-5; D might be TRBD1 (5 bases). The CDR3 consists of 12 residues. Germline values: CDR1 SNHLY, CDR2 FYNNEI. V lost 3 bases, J lost 11 bases, and 11 bases lay in between. The CDR3 DNA reads as TGTGCCAGCAGTGACAGGGATAGGGCCCAGCATTTT. As protein: CASSDRDRAQHF.

The V call is TRBV7-2, the J call TRBJ2-3; D may be TRBD2 (5 bases). Trimming cost V 3 bases and J 1 base, with 11 bases left between them. The CDR3 runs 15 residues. Germline CDR1 is SGHTA and CDR2 is FQGNSA. The CDR3 reads CASSFSDYRTDTQYF. CDR3 DNA: TGTGCCAGCAGCTTCTCCGACTACCGCACAGATACGCAGTATTTT.

The genes are TRBV10-3 and TRBJ1-2; 9 positions match TRBD1. The CDR3 totals 16 residues. Germline V gives CDR1 ENHRY, CDR2 SYGVKD. The trim removed 2 bases at V and 6 bases at J, leaving 10 bases unmatched. The CDR3 reads CAISEGGQGVLDGYTF. The DNA for the CDR3 is TGTGCCATCAGTGAGGGGGGACAGGGTGTCTTGGATGGCTACACCTTC.

The chain couples TRBV4-2 to TRBJ2-5, with D unresolved. The CDR3 has 13 residues. Germline CDR1 is LGHNA and CDR2 is YNFKEQ. V was cut by 1 base and J by 9 bases, with 12 bases left in between. CDR3 in DNA: TGTGCCAGCAGCCAAGGGGTGTGGCGGCCCCAGTACTTC. This translates into CASSQGVWRPQYF.

The CDR3 sequence is CASSAGAGSKYNEQFF. CDR3 nucleotide sequence: TGTGCCAGCAGTGCGGGTGCGGGCTCAAAATACAATGAGCAGTTCTTC. The gene calls are TRBV27 and TRBJ2-1; the D gene is possibly TRBD2 (5 bases). CDR1 is MNHEY, CDR2 SMNVEV, per germline (reference sequence). Trimming cost V 5 bases and J 4 bases, with 18 bases left between them. This CDR3 comprises 16 residues.

This rearrangement joins TRBV9 to TRBJ2-3; a possible D gene is TRBD1 (7 bases). Trimming cost V 7 bases and J 2 bases, with 17 bases left between them. The V gene's germline CDR1 is SGDLS and CDR2 YYNGEE. There are 15 residues in the CDR3. The CDR3 region has the DNA TGTGCCAGCGGCAGGGGGGACGGAGACACAGATACGCAGTATTTT. Encoded protein: CASGRGDGDTDTQYF.

The chain combines TRBV27 with TRBJ1-6; 10 nucleotides agree with TRBD1. J was trimmed by 9 bases and V by 6 bases; bases with no gene match: 8. Germline CDR1 and CDR2: MNHEY and SMNVEV (reference sequence). The length of the CDR3 is 15 residues. CDR3 sequence reads: CASSLLGTGVSPLHF. CDR3 DNA sequence: TGTGCCAGCAGCTTACTCGGGACAGGGGTTTCACCCCTCCACTTT.

This chain connects TRBV6-5 to TRBJ1-4; 8 bases line up with TRBD1. J gave up 7 bases and V 4 bases, and 5 bases lay outside the gene matches. This CDR3 is built from 14 residues. The germline V gene has CDR1 MNHEY and CDR2 SVGAGI. The CDR3, as DNA: TGTGCCAGCAGTTCGGACAGGGCTGGTGAAAAACTGTTTTTT. Encoded protein: CASSSDRAGEKLFF.

This sequence joins TRBV5-4 and TRBJ2-1; no clear D. This CDR3 spans 16 amino acids. Germline lookup yields CDR1 SGHNT and CDR2 YYREEE (reference sequence). The germline V and J ends were trimmed by 0 bases and 0 bases, with 10 bases remaining between them. CDR3 DNA sequence: TGTGCCAGCAGCTTGGCCGTATGGAGCTCCTACAATGAGCAGTTCTTC. It yields the protein CASSLAVWSSYNEQFF.

The chain employs TRBV7-8 and TRBJ1-5; D remains ambiguous. Per germline, CDR1 SGHVS and CDR2 FQNEAQ. CDR3 length equals 15 residues. With 5 bases removed from V and 2 bases from J, the gap between germline ends came to 13 bases. The CDR3 loop is CASSPLRVGNQPQHF. As DNA, the CDR3 is TGTGCCAGCAGCCCTCTGAGGGTCGGCAATCAGCCCCAGCATTTT. The variable domain in full, with the rest retrieved from reference TRBV7-8 and TRBJ1-5, is GAGVSQSPRYKVAKRGQDVALRCDPISGHVSLFWYQQALGQGPEFLTYFQNEAQLDKSGLPSDRFFAERPEGSVSTLKIQRTQQEDSAVYLCASSPLRVGNQPQHFGDGTRLSIL.

The V call is TRBV18, the J call TRBJ1-2, with TRBD1 identical over 7 bases. The CDR3 has 15 residues. Unmatched junction bases numbered 6, after V lost 3 bases and J lost 2 bases. Germline CDR1 is KGHSH and CDR2 is LQKENI. CDR3 sequence: CASSPRRDRNYGYTF. DNA of the CDR3: TGTGCCAGCTCACCCCGCCGGGACAGAAACTATGGCTACACCTTC.

V usage is TRBV29-1 and J usage is TRBJ2-7; 9 nucleotides line up with TRBD1. The CDR3 runs to 12 residues. Unmatched junction bases numbered 4, after V lost 3 bases and J lost 7 bases. CDR1 SQVTM and CDR2 ANQGSEA come from the germline V gene. Here the CDR3 reads CSVDKGTGEQYF. The CDR3 DNA reads as TGCAGCGTTGATAAGGGGACAGGGGAGCAGTACTTC.

Only one count was recorded for this clone. DNA for the CDR3: TGTGCCAGTAGTACTCCCGGGAGGCCCAATGAGCAGTTCTTC. This gives the protein CASSTPGRPNEQFF. V and J are TRBV19 and TRBJ2-1; TRBD2 aligns across 7 bases. This CDR3 spans 14 amino acids. CDR1 LNHDA and CDR2 SQIVND come from the germline V gene (reference sequence). After removal of 4 bases from V and 6 bases from J, the junction contained 6 bases not matched to a gene.

The sample holds a few counts of this clone. The chain combines TRBV19 with TRBJ2-2; D unresolved. The germline V gene has CDR1 LNHDA and CDR2 SQIVND (reference sequence). There are 14 residues in the CDR3. Deletions cut 5 bases from V and 0 bases from J, with 7 bases between. The chain's CDR3 is CASSLRTNTGELFF. DNA for the CDR3: TGTGCCAGTAGTCTGCGGACGAACACCGGGGAGCTGTTTTTT.

The chain recombines TRBV2 with TRBJ2-7; the match to TRBD1 covers 7 bases. V gave up 5 bases and J gave up 2 bases; unmatched junction bases: 12. The CDR3 extends over 16 amino acids. Germline CDR1 SNHLY, CDR2 FYNNEI. CDR3: CASSLTGDRVPYEQYF. The CDR3, as DNA: TGTGCCAGCAGTCTTACAGGAGACAGGGTTCCCTACGAGCAGTACTTC.

The J gene is TRBJ1-1, the V gene TRBV25-1, with D possibly TRBD1 on 5 matching bases. The length of the CDR3 is 14 residues. V was trimmed by 2 bases and J by 5 bases, leaving 12 bases between them. Looked up from germline, CDR1 is MGHDK and CDR2 is SYGVNS. CDR3 region: CASSERGGMTEAFF. The CDR3 DNA follows: TGTGCCAGCAGTGAACGGGGCGGGATGACTGAAGCTTTCTTT. Together with reference TRBV25-1 and TRBJ1-1, the CDR3 gives the full variable domain: EADIYQTPRYLVIGTGKKITLECSQTMGHDKMYWYQQDPGMELHLIHYSYGVNSTEKGDLSSESTVSRIRTEHFPLTLESARPSHTSQYLCASSERGGMTEAFFGQGTRLTVV.